These 9 T cell receptor beta chains share one sample of origin, sequenced in a study of blood T cell repertoires in COVID-19. TCRdb's copy holds only in-frame clones and misses some; the assay was immunoSEQ multiplex PCR. The sample lists roughly 43,000 clones; around 87% were seen once. The sequenced sample was peripheral blood. The receptors were gathered from a human donor in a cohort sampled during active COVID-19.

The chain joins TRBV19 to TRBJ1-1; 7 bases are a match to TRBD1. Per the germline V gene, CDR1 is LNHDA and CDR2 is SQIVND (reference sequence). The trim removed 7 bases at V and 4 bases at J, leaving 12 bases unmatched. The CDR3 is made up of 15 amino acids. CDR3 nucleotide sequence: TGTGCCAGTATGCCCCTCGCAGGGGGAGGCACTGAAGCTTTCTTT. Amino acid sequence: CASMPLAGGGTEAFF.

The J gene is TRBJ2-1, the V gene TRBV3-1 (or the pseudogene TRBV3-2), with 10 bases identical to TRBD2. Germline CDR1 is LGHDT and CDR2 is YNNKEL (reference sequence). The ends lost 4 bases at V and 7 bases at J; junction bases unmatched: 7. The CDR3 spans 15 residues. The DNA of the CDR3 is TGTGCCAGCAGCCCCCGGGTAGCGGGAGGAAATGAGCAGTTCTTC. Encoded protein: CASSPRVAGGNEQFF.

The V and J genes are TRBV29-1 and TRBJ2-7; 8 bases map to TRBD2. The CDR3 runs 13 residues. The germline CDR1 and CDR2 sequences are SQVTM and ANQGSEA. Trimming removed 7 bases from V and 1 base from J; junction bases left unmatched: 6. CDR3 amino acids: CSAEAGDSYEQYF. The CDR3 nucleotides read TGCAGCGCGGAAGCGGGGGATTCCTACGAGCAGTACTTC.

The chain is built from TRBV7-9 and TRBJ1-2; TRBD1 matches 7 bases. CDR1 SEHNR and CDR2 FQNEAQ come from the germline V gene (reference sequence). The V gene end was trimmed by 11 bases and the J gene end by 2 bases; junction bases not matched to a gene: 5. The CDR3 runs 12 residues. The CDR3 is CAVGTENYGYTF. CDR3 in DNA: TGTGCCGTAGGGACAGAGAACTATGGCTACACCTTC. Supplemented by reference TRBV7-9 and TRBJ1-2, the full variable domain reads DTGVSQNPRHKITKRGQNVTFRCDPISEHNRLYWYRQTLGQGPEFLTYFQNEAQLEKSRLLSDRFSAERPKGSFSTLEIQRTEQGDSAMYLCAVGTENYGYTFGSGTRLTVV.

This chain uses TRBV2 with TRBJ2-7; D unresolved. There are 13 residues in the CDR3. Looked up from germline, CDR1 is SNHLY and CDR2 is FYNNEI. V lost 6 bases and J lost 6, with 15 bases in between. CDR3 sequence reads: CASRDSSLSEQYF. The CDR3 DNA sequence: TGTGCCAGCAGAGACTCTAGTTTGTCCGAGCAGTACTTC.

This chain connects TRBV30 to TRBJ2-3; 12 nucleotides align to TRBD2. Germline CDR1 reads GTSNPN; CDR2 reads SVGIG (reference sequence). V shed 3 bases, J shed 9 bases, and the junction held 4 bases outside the gene matches. The CDR3 has 13 residues. CDR3 DNA sequence: TGTGCCTGGAGACTAGCGGGGGGAGGAACGCAGTATTTT. It codes for CAWRLAGGGTQYF. Full variable domain (missing parts from reference TRBV30 and TRBJ2-3): SQTIHQWPATLVQPVGSPLSLECTVEGTSNPNLYWYRQAAGRGLQLLFYSVGIGQISSEVPQNLSASRPQDRQFILSSKKLLLSDSGFYLCAWRLAGGGTQYFGPGTRLTVL.

The V gene is TRBV2, the J gene TRBJ1-5; D unclear. V lost 4 bases and J lost 4, with 5 bases in between. Germline V lookup: CDR1 SNHLY, CDR2 FYNNEI. The CDR3 has 12 amino acids. The CDR3 region has the DNA TGTGCCAGCAGTGTCGTAAATCAGCCCCAGCATTTT. Its protein is CASSVVNQPQHF.

V and J are TRBV7-2 and TRBJ2-5; D possibly corresponds to TRBD1 (6 bases). CDR3 length equals 14 residues. V was shortened by 3 bases and J by 5 bases, with 13 bases between the two germline ends. CDR1 is SGHTA and CDR2 is FQGNSA in the germline V gene. CDR3 loop: CASSFKGESETQYF. CDR3 coding DNA: TGTGCCAGCAGCTTTAAGGGGGAGAGTGAGACCCAGTACTTC.

On this clone itself: Other DNA sequences in this sample translate to the same CDR3. The V call is TRBV9, the J call TRBJ1-2; 7 nucleotides agree with TRBD1. V shed 2 bases and J 2 bases; nucleotides not matched to a gene: 0. Per the germline V gene, CDR1 is SGDLS and CDR2 is YYNGEE. The CDR3 is 13 amino acids. The CDR3 sequence is CASSVDRNYGYTF. CDR3 coding DNA: TGTGCCAGCAGCGTGGACAGGAACTATGGCTACACCTTC.